The clone carrying this T cell receptor beta chain was recorded a few times. Its cognate antigen is unknown. This specimen comes from a study of vaccination and CD4 T cells after COVID-19. The overall study: Two of the convalescents were Hispanic, and the group consisted of six males and four females.

CDR1 ENHRY and CDR2 SYGVKD come from the germline V gene. This CDR3 has 15 amino acids. Unmatched junction bases numbered 2, after V lost 0 bases and J lost 2 bases. An Oncomine TCR Beta short-read assay was used to sequence the DNA from cultured CD4+ T cells. TCRdb passed the PCR reads through MiXCR, listing each CDR3 protein once. Among 13,000 to 15,000 distinct CDR3 sequences listed, roughly 60% were seen once. Treatment indicated: roughly 11-day PBMC culture with coronavirus spike peptide pools or control peptides (ViraFEST assay). Following expansion of antigen-specific T cells with peptide pools, ViraFEST then sequenced TCRs. General study findings and limits: Convalescent patients showed a median roughly 85% of reactive clones that were seen only post-vaccination. A nonsignificant rise from approximately 21 to 38 was seen in the median number of SARS-CoV-2-reactive clonotypes.

What was sequenced was CD4+ T cells from blood, cultured in vitro. V and J are TRBV10-3 and TRBJ2-7, with 9 bases aligning to TRBD1. The TCR was taken from a human donor who had recovered from COVID-19. The CDR3 reads CAISESGTGPYEQYF. The DNA of the CDR3 is TGTGCCATCAGTGAGTCCGGGACAGGGCCCTACGAGCAGTACTTC.